The 8 T cell receptor beta chains presented below share a single source sample, sequenced in a study of monozygotic twins with inflammatory bowel disease. From its re-call of the 5' RACE reads, TCRdb lists each CDR3 protein once, without DNA. The sample table includes a few hundred thousand distinct CDR3 sequences. The sample taken for sequencing was blood. The receptor source for this set is a human donor with ulcerative colitis or Crohn's disease, or a healthy co-twin of an affected twin (not recorded which).

The V call is TRBV5-1, the J call TRBJ1-1; the D call from TCRdb, TRBD1, cannot be confirmed without DNA. This CDR3 comprises 13 residues. Looked up from germline, CDR1 is SGHRS and CDR2 is YFSETQ. CDR3 protein: CASSNTGPEETFF.

The gene calls are TRBV3-1 and TRBJ2-2. The CDR3 runs 13 residues. Germline V lookup: CDR1 LGHDT, CDR2 YNNKEL (reference sequence). CDR3 sequence: CASSQYSPGELFF.

The J gene is TRBJ2-5, the V gene TRBV11-1; TCRdb lists TRBD2, though no DNA is available to test this call. The CDR3 contains 19 residues. The germline V gene encodes CDR1 SGHAT and CDR2 FQDESV (reference sequence). The CDR3 protein is CASSFGASGGAFAVETQYF.

CDR3 in amino acids: CASSSPAPEAFF. The genes are TRBV5-1 and TRBJ1-1; TCRdb outputs TRBD1, but without DNA this stays unchecked. Per germline, CDR1 SGHRS and CDR2 YFSETQ. The CDR3 contains 12 residues.

The V and J genes are TRBV5-6 and TRBJ1-2; checking the TCRdb D call of TRBD1 is not possible without DNA. This CDR3 region has 15 residues. Germline CDR1 reads SGHDT; CDR2 reads YYEEEE. The CDR3 reads CASSLPPGQNYGYTF.

The chain employs TRBV20-1 and TRBJ2-7. This CDR3 contains 12 residues. CDR1 is DFQATT, CDR2 SNEGSKA, per germline (reference sequence). The CDR3 is CSASYGPYEQYF.

V usage is TRBV3-1 and J usage is TRBJ2-2; TCRdb calls TRBD1, which cannot be checked without DNA. Germline V gene sequence: CDR1 LGHDT, CDR2 YNNKEL (reference sequence). CDR3 length equals 18 residues. Here the CDR3 reads CASSQVTGFTRNTGELFF.

This chain joins TRBV6-1 and TRBJ2-6; TCRdb returns TRBD1, unconfirmable since there is no DNA. Germline V lookup: CDR1 MNHNS, CDR2 SASEGT. CDR3 length equals 16 residues. This CDR3 reads CASSELGSPGANVLTF.